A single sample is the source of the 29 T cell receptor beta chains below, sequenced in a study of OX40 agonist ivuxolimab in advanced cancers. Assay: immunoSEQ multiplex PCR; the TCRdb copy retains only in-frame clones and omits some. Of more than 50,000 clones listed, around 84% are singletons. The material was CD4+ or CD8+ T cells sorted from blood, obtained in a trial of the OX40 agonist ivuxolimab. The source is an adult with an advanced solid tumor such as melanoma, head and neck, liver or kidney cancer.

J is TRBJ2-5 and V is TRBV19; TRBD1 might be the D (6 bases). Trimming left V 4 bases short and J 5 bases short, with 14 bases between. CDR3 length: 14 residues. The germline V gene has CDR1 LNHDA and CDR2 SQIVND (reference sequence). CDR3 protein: CASSTTGLGETQYF. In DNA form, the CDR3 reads TGTGCCAGTAGTACTACAGGGTTGGGGGAGACCCAGTACTTC. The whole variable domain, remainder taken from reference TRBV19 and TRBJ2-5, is DGGITQSPKYLFRKEGQNVTLSCEQNLNHDAMYWYRQDPGQGLRLIYYSQIVNDFQKGDIAEGYSVSREKKESFPLTVTSAQKNPTAFYLCASSTTGLGETQYFGPGTRLLVL.

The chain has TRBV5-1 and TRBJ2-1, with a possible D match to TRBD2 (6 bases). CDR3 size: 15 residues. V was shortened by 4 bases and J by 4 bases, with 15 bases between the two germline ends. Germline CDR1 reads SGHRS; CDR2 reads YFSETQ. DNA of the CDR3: TGCGCCAGCAGCCCTTCAAGCGGGCTTTACAATGAGCAGTTCTTC. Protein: CASSPSSGLYNEQFF.

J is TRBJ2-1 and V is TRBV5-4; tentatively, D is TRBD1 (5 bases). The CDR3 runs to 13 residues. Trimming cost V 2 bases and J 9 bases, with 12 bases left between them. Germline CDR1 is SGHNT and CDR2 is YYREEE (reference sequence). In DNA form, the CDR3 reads TGTGCCAGCAGCTTTACCAGGGCTCGTGAGCAGTTCTTC. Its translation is CASSFTRAREQFF.

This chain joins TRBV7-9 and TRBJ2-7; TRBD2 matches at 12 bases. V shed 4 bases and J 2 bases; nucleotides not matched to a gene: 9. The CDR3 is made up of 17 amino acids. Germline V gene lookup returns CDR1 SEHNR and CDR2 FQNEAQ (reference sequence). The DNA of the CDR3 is TGTGCCAGCAGCTCTCAACTAGCGGGAGGACTCCCCTACGAGCAGTACTTC. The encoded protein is CASSSQLAGGLPYEQYF.

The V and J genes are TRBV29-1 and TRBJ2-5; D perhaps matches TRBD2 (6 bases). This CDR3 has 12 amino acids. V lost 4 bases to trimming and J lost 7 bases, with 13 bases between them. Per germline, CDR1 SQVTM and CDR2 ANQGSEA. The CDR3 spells CSVAEGQGTQYF. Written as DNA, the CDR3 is TGCAGCGTTGCGGAGGGGCAGGGGACCCAGTACTTC.

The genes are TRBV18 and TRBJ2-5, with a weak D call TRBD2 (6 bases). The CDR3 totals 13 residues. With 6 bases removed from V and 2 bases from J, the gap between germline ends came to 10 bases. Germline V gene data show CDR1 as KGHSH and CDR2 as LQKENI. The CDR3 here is CASSRDGQETQYF. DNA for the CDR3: TGTGCCAGCTCGCGGGACGGACAAGAGACCCAGTACTTC.

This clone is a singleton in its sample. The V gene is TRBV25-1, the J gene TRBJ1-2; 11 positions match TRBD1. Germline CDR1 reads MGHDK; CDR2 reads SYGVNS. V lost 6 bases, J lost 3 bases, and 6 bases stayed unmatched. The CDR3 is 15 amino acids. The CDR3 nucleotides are TGTGCCAGCAGCCGAGGGACAGGGGGTGACTATGGCTACACCTTC. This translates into CASSRGTGGDYGYTF.

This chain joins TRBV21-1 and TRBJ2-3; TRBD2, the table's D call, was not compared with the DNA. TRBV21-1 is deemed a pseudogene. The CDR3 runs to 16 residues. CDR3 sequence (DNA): TGTGCCAGCAGCAAAGGTCCGGGAGGGCCCGCAGATACGCAGTATTTT. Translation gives CASSKGPGGPADTQYF.

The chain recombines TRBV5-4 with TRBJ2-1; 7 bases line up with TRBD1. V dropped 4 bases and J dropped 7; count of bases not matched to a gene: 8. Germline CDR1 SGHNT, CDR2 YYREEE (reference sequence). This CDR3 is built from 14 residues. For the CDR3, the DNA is TGTGCCAGCAGCCCAAAGACAGGGACGAATGAGCAGTTCTTC. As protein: CASSPKTGTNEQFF.

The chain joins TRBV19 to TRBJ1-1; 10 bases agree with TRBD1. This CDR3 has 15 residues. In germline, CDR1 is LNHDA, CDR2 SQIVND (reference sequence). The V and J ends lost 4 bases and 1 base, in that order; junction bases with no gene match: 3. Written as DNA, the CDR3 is TGTGCCAGTAGTACTAGACAGGGGGCGAACACTGAAGCTTTCTTT. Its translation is CASSTRQGANTEAFF.

The CDR3 DNA reads TGTGCCAGCAGCTTCAACGGAAGACTTGGAAACACCATATATTTT. Protein product: CASSFNGRLGNTIYF. J is TRBJ1-3 and V is TRBV5-4, with unresolved D. Germline V gives CDR1 SGHNT, CDR2 YYREEE (reference sequence). V gave up 2 bases and J gave up 3 bases, with 12 bases separating them. The CDR3 has 15 amino acids.

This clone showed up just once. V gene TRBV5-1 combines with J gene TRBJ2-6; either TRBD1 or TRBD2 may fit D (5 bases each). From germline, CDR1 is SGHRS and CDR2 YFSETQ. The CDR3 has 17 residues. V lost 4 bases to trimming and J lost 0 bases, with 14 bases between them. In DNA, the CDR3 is TGCGCCAGCAGCCCCCTGGGACGGGACTCTGGGGCCAACGTCCTGACTTTC. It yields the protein CASSPLGRDSGANVLTF.

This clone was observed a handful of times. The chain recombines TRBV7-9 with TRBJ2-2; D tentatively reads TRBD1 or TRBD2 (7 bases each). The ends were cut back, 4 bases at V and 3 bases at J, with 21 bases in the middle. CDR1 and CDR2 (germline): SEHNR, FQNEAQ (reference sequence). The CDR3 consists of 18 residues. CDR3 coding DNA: TGTGCCAGCAGCTCCCCCGGAGGGGCAGGGGGGGACACCGGGGAGCTGTTTTTT. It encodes CASSSPGGAGGDTGELFF.

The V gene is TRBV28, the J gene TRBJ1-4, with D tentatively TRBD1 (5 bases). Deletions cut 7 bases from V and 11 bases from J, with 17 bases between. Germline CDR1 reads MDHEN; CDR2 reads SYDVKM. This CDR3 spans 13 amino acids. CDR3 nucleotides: TGTGCCAGCAAGACGACTCCCGAGGGGAAACTGTTTTTT. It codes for CASKTTPEGKLFF.

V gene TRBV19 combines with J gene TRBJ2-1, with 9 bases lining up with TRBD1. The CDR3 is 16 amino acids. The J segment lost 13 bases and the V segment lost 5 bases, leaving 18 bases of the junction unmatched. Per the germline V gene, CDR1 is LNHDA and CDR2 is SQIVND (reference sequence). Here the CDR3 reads CASSQTFGTGMRSQFF. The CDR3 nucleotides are TGTGCCAGTAGTCAAACCTTTGGGACAGGGATGAGGTCACAGTTCTTC.

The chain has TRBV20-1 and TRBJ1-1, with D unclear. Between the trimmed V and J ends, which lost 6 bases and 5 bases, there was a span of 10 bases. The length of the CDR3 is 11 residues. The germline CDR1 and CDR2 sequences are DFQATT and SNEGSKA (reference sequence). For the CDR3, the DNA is TGCAGTGCCAGCGGCGGGACTGAAGCTTTCTTT. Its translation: CSASGGTEAFF.

CDR3 coding DNA: TGTGCCAGCAGCTCCACTGGGACCTGGGTCTATGGCTACACCTTC. Translated: CASSSTGTWVYGYTF. The chain recombines TRBV7-2 with TRBJ1-2, with a possible D match to TRBD1 (5 bases). The germline V gene encodes CDR1 SGHTA and CDR2 FQGNSA. This CDR3 comprises 15 residues. V was trimmed by 4 bases and J by 4 bases, leaving 16 bases between them.

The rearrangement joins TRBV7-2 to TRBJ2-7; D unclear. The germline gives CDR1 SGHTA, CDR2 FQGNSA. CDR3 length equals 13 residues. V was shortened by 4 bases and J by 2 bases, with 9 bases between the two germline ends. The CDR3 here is CASSSQSTYEQYF. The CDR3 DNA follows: TGTGCCAGCAGCTCCCAAAGTACCTACGAGCAGTACTTC.

The CDR3 sequence is CASSVVQGSGTGELFF. CDR3 bases: TGTGCCAGCAGCGTAGTACAGGGGAGCGGCACCGGGGAGCTGTTTTTT. The chain employs TRBV7-2 and TRBJ2-2, with TRBD1 identical over 7 bases. Germline V lookup: CDR1 SGHTA, CDR2 FQGNSA. With V trimmed by 5 bases and J by 4 bases, 10 bases remained unmatched. The CDR3 has 16 residues. Full variable domain (missing parts from reference TRBV7-2 and TRBJ2-2): GAGVSQSPSNKVTEKGKDVELRCDPISGHTALYWYRQSLGQGLEFLIYFQGNSAPDKSGLPSDRFSAERTGGSVSTLTIQRTQQEDSAVYLCASSVVQGSGTGELFFGEGSRLTVL.

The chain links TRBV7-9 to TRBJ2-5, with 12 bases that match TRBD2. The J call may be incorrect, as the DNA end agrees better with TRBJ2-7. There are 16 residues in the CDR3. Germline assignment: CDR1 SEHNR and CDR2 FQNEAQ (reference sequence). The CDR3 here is CASSYSGTSGLREQYF. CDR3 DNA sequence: TGTGCCAGCAGCTATTCCGGGACTAGCGGGCTCCGCGAGCAGTACTTC.

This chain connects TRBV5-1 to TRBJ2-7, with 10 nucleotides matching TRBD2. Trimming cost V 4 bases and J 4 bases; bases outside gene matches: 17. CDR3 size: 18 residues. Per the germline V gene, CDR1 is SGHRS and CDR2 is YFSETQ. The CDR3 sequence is CASSRLASSGTSAYEQYF. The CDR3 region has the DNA TGCGCCAGCAGCCGCCTCGCCTCATCAGGGACTAGCGCATACGAGCAGTACTTC.

The CDR3 region has the DNA TGTGCCAGCACCCGCGGGGGGACAGGCCCCTTCGCAGATACGCAGTATTTT. It yields the protein CASTRGGTGPFADTQYF. The V gene is TRBV11-2, the J gene TRBJ2-3, with D perhaps TRBD1 or TRBD2 (8 bases each). Germline CDR1 SGHAT, CDR2 FQNNGV. V dropped 7 bases and J dropped 4 bases, with 24 bases sitting between them. This CDR3 is 17 amino acids long. Drawing the rest from reference TRBV11-2 and TRBJ2-3, the complete variable domain is EAGVAQSPRYKIIEKRQSVAFWCNPISGHATLYWYQQILGQGPKLLIQFQNNGVVDDSQLPKDRFSAERLKGVDSTLKIQPAKLEDSAVYLCASTRGGTGPFADTQYFGPGTRLTVL.

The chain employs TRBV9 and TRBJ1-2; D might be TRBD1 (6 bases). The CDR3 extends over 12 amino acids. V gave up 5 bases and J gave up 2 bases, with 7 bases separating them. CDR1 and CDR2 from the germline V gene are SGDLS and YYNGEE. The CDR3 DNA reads TGTGCCAGCAGAACAGGGAACTATGGCTACACCTTC. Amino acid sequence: CASRTGNYGYTF.

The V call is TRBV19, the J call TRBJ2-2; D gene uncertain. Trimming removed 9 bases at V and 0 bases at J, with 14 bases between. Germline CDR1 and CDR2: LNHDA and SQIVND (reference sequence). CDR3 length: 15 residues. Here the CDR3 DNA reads TGTGCCAGCCTTCAGTGGGCCCCGAACACCGGGGAGCTGTTTTTT. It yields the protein CASLQWAPNTGELFF.

The CDR3: CASSLRQGTDTQYF. The CDR3 coding sequence is TGCGCCAGCAGCTTGAGGCAGGGCACAGATACGCAGTATTTT. The V and J genes are TRBV5-1 and TRBJ2-3; no reliable D call. The CDR3 contains 14 residues. Germline CDR1 SGHRS, CDR2 YFSETQ. V was pared by 1 base and J by 1 base, with 7 bases between.

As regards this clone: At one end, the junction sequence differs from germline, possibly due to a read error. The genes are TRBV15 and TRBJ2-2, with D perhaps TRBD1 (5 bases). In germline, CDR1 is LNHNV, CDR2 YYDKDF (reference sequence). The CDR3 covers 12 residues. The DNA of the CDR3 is TGTGCCACCAGCAGAGATCGCAACAGGCGCCTTTTT. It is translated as CATSRDRNRRLF.

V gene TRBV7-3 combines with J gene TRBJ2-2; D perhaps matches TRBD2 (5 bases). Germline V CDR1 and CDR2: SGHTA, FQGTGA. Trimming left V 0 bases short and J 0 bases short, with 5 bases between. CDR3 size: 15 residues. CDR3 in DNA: TGTGCCAGCAGCTTAACAGCGGCGAACACCGGGGAGCTGTTTTTT. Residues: CASSLTAANTGELFF. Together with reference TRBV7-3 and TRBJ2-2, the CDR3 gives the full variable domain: GAGVSQTPSNKVTEKGKYVELRCDPISGHTALYWYRQSLGQGPEFLIYFQGTGAADDSGLPNDRFFAVRPEGSVSTLKIQRTERGDSAVYLCASSLTAANTGELFFGEGSRLTVL.

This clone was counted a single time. CDR3 bases: TGTGCCAGCAGCTTAAGGGATAGCACAGATACGCAGTATTTT. Its translation: CASSLRDSTDTQYF. V usage is TRBV11-2 and J usage is TRBJ2-3; D call uncertain. CDR3 length equals 14 residues. V was clipped by 2 bases and J by 0 bases, with 6 bases between them. The V gene's germline CDR1 is SGHAT and CDR2 FQNNGV.

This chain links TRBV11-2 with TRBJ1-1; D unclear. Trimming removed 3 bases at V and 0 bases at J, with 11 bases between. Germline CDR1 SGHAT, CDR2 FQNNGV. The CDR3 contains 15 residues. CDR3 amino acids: CASSFLIDMNTEAFF. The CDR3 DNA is TGTGCCAGCAGCTTCCTGATTGATATGAACACTGAAGCTTTCTTT.